The 9 T cell receptor beta chains reported below all come from one sample, sequenced in a study of blood T cell repertoires in COVID-19. Sequencing was performed with immunoSEQ multiplex PCR; in TCRdb, only in-frame clones are kept and a portion is missing. The profile shows about 140,000 clones, about four fifths of them singletons. The specimen sequenced was peripheral blood. These receptors were taken from a young man with COVID-19, enrolled during active disease.

V and J are TRBV5-4 and TRBJ1-5; tentatively, D is TRBD1 (6 bases). CDR1 and CDR2 from the germline V gene are SGHNT and YYREEE (reference sequence). V lost 6 bases to trimming and J lost 3 bases, with 13 bases between them. The CDR3 consists of 14 residues. CDR3 loop: CASNIQGYNQPQHF. The CDR3 DNA reads as TGTGCCAGCAACATACAGGGTTACAATCAGCCCCAGCATTTT.

Regarding this clone: The junction differs from germline at one of its ends, possibly a read error. The chain carries TRBV3-1 (or the pseudogene TRBV3-2) and TRBJ2-2; a possible D gene is TRBD1 (5 bases). This CDR3 is built from 14 residues. The germline CDR1 and CDR2 sequences are LGHDT and YNNKEL (reference sequence). Here the CDR3 DNA reads TGTGCCAGCAGACAAGGGGCTATCACCGGGGAGCTGTTTTTT. Translation gives CASRQGAITGELFF.

The chain recombines TRBV2 with TRBJ2-2, with 8 bases lining up with TRBD2. Germline-derived CDR1 and CDR2 are SNHLY and FYNNEI. CDR3 length equals 15 residues. With V trimmed by 4 bases and J by 4 bases, 5 bases remained unmatched. The CDR3 sequence: CASSAREGLTGELFF. CDR3 nucleotide sequence: TGTGCCAGCAGTGCCCGGGAGGGCCTCACCGGGGAGCTGTTTTTT.

The J gene is TRBJ1-2, the V gene TRBV6-1; no firm D call. The V end lost 2 bases, the J end lost 8 bases, and 18 bases lay between the germline ends. CDR1 is MNHNS and CDR2 is SASEGT in the germline V gene. The CDR3 has 15 residues. In DNA, the CDR3 is TGTGCCAGCAGTGAATTCCCCATATCTACGAGGGGCTACACCTTC. Its translation is CASSEFPISTRGYTF.

This clone showed up just a few times. The CDR3 sequence: CASSLGAVADTQYF. CDR3 DNA sequence: TGTGCCAGCAGTCTGGGGGCCGTCGCAGATACGCAGTATTTT. The V and J genes are TRBV28 and TRBJ2-3; perhaps TRBD1 as D (6 bases). V gave up 5 bases and J gave up 4 bases, with 13 bases separating them. This CDR3 is built from 14 residues. Germline-derived CDR1 and CDR2 are MDHEN and SYDVKM.

The CDR3 DNA follows: TGTGCCAGCAGCCAAGCTACTAGCGGGAGGGGCGAGCAGTACTTC. Its translation is CASSQATSGRGEQYF. The V and J genes are TRBV14 and TRBJ2-7, with TRBD2 matching over 13 bases. The V and J ends lost 1 base and 6 bases, in that order; junction bases with no gene match: 3. The CDR3 consists of 15 residues. Germline CDR1 SGHDN, CDR2 FVKESK.

The chain is built from TRBV7-9 and TRBJ2-7; a weak D match, TRBD1 (5 bases). Germline V gene sequence: CDR1 SEHNR, CDR2 FQNEAQ (reference sequence). Trimming took off 3 bases at V and 5 bases at J, with 14 bases between the two ends. This CDR3 is built from 14 residues. CDR3 bases: TGTGCCAGCAGCTTTCAGGGTTCGGTGAACGAGCAGTACTTC. Translation: CASSFQGSVNEQYF.

V and J are TRBV29-1 and TRBJ2-1; 8 nucleotides align to TRBD2. Germline V gives CDR1 SQVTM, CDR2 ANQGSEA. The CDR3 is 15 amino acids. With 8 bases clipped from V and 1 base from J, the junction kept 10 bases outside the gene matches. The CDR3 coding sequence is TGCAGCTCCTCCGGGGGGGAGTCGTCCTACAATGAGCAGTTCTTC. This sequence encodes CSSSGGESSYNEQFF.

V gene TRBV5-6 combines with J gene TRBJ1-4; perhaps TRBD1 as D (6 bases). The CDR3 is 15 residues long. The V gene lost 3 bases and the J gene lost 6 bases, with 15 bases spanning the gap. Germline CDR1 is SGHDT and CDR2 is YYEEEE. The CDR3 sequence is CASSSSGTNHEKLFF. CDR3 nucleotides: TGTGCCAGCAGCTCCTCCGGGACAAACCATGAAAAACTGTTTTTT.